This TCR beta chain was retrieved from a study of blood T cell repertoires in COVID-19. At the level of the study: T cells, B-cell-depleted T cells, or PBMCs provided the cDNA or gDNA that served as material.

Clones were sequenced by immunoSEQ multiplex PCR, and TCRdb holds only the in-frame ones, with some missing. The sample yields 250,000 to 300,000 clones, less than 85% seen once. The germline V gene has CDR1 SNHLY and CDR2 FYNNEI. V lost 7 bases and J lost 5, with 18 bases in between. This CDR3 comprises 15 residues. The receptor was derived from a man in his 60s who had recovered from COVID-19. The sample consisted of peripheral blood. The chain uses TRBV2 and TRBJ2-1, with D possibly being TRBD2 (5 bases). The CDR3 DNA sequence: TGTGCCAGCATTAGCGCGGACTCCAATAACAATGAGCAGTTCTTC. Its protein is CASISADSNNNEQFF.